Reported below is one TCR beta chain. The antigen remains undetermined. A previously described protocol, modified, built RNA-based TCR cDNA libraries. TCRdb used MiXCR to reprocess the 5' RACE reads, holding one entry per CDR3 protein. The data contain fewer than 450,000 distinct CDR3 sequences, under 30% of them singletons. Per germline, CDR1 SEHNR and CDR2 FQNEAQ (reference sequence). The CDR3 totals 12 residues. Trimming stripped 7 bases from V and 5 bases from J, with 11 bases between. This sample was included in a study of identical twins' blood T cells. The study, taken as a whole, reports: Twin repertoire similarity may partly reflect shared environment.

The three twin pairs were reared together, likely meeting the same infections. Sequencing was performed on PBMCs. This clonotype was obtained from a woman aged 18-49 years in good health. The J gene is TRBJ1-2, the V gene TRBV7-9, with a weak D call TRBD1 (6 bases). Here the CDR3 DNA reads TGTGCCAGCAAAAAACAGGGATATGGCTACACCTTC. Protein: CASKKQGYGYTF.